A selection of T cell receptor beta chains follows, all from one sample in a study of blood T cell repertoires in COVID-19. Using immunoSEQ multiplex PCR, the repertoire was profiled, and TCRdb retains in-frame clones only, with some absent. The sample yields over 75,000 clones, approximately 82% seen once. Sequenced input: peripheral blood. The source of these receptors is a man aged 70-80 years with acute or convalescent COVID-19. CDR3s leave out the opening cysteine and the closing phenylalanine or tryptophan. Each record gives: V gene, J gene, CDR3 protein.

v_gene: TRBV18
j_gene: TRBJ1-2
CDR3aa: ASSPPSVATGQAGYT

v_gene: TRBV6-5
j_gene: TRBJ1-2
CDR3aa: ASSSARDRIYGYT

v_gene: TRBV28
j_gene: TRBJ2-2
CDR3aa: ASSVDRANTGELF

v_gene: TRBV6-5
j_gene: TRBJ2-3
CDR3aa: ASSGEPNTDTQY

v_gene: TRBV5-1
j_gene: TRBJ2-7
CDR3aa: ASSVSTSGGSYEQY

v_gene: TRBV30
j_gene: TRBJ1-1
CDR3aa: ASGQGNTEAF

v_gene: TRBV28
j_gene: TRBJ1-1
CDR3aa: ASSKGGPGRGAF

v_gene: TRBV28
j_gene: TRBJ1-2
CDR3aa: ASTSLLGGGYT

v_gene: TRBV7-9
j_gene: TRBJ2-3
CDR3aa: ASSSGTGERDTQY

v_gene: TRBV15
j_gene: TRBJ2-3
CDR3aa: ATSRDLGTDTQY

v_gene: TRBV19
j_gene: TRBJ1-5
CDR3aa: ASSTGANFNQPQH

v_gene: TRBV5-1
j_gene: TRBJ2-7
CDR3aa: ASSLDRQTYEQY

v_gene: TRBV12-3/TRBV12-4
j_gene: TRBJ1-4
CDR3aa: ASSRDNGEKLF

v_gene: TRBV5-1
j_gene: TRBJ2-7
CDR3aa: ANSRCPGPNPYEQY

v_gene: TRBV7-9
j_gene: TRBJ2-5
CDR3aa: ASSLASVLGQETQY

v_gene: TRBV30
j_gene: TRBJ2-3
CDR3aa: AWSRYFPGQGIEDTQY

v_gene: TRBV7-2
j_gene: TRBJ1-1
CDR3aa: ASSSMRKNTEAF

v_gene: TRBV27
j_gene: TRBJ1-2
CDR3aa: ASSLSGQATIYGYT

v_gene: TRBV6-6
j_gene: TRBJ1-6
CDR3aa: ASTGTSNSPLH

v_gene: TRBV19
j_gene: TRBJ1-2
CDR3aa: ASSIERGGGYT

v_gene: TRBV18
j_gene: TRBJ2-3
CDR3aa: ASSERLESADTQY

v_gene: TRBV21-1
j_gene: TRBJ1-5
CDR3aa: ASNNVGTENSNQPQH

v_gene: TRBV4-3
j_gene: TRBJ2-1
CDR3aa: ASSQDLTDSYNEQF

v_gene: TRBV24-1
j_gene: TRBJ2-3
CDR3aa: ATSDSAGRTDTQY

v_gene: TRBV28
j_gene: TRBJ2-3
CDR3aa: ASSFPGQGLSTDTQY

v_gene: TRBV7-9
j_gene: TRBJ2-1
CDR3aa: ASSETRDRVWDEQF

v_gene: TRBV3-1/TRBV3-2
j_gene: TRBJ1-6
CDR3aa: ASSQGRQNSPLH

v_gene: TRBV18
j_gene: TRBJ1-6
CDR3aa: ASSPDSYNSPLH

v_gene: TRBV28
j_gene: TRBJ2-7
CDR3aa: ASSFGTGSNEQY

v_gene: TRBV5-4
j_gene: TRBJ2-7
CDR3aa: ASSIPTGIHEQY

v_gene: TRBV28
j_gene: TRBJ1-6
CDR3aa: ASSLPPQGASSPLH

v_gene: TRBV2
j_gene: TRBJ1-2
CDR3aa: ASSEERYGYT

v_gene: TRBV6-5
j_gene: TRBJ2-1
CDR3aa: ASREDRGGYNEQF

v_gene: TRBV7-3
j_gene: TRBJ2-2
CDR3aa: ASSTRQGASGELF

v_gene: TRBV18
j_gene: TRBJ1-4
CDR3aa: ASSHMSAGGRENEKLF

v_gene: TRBV30
j_gene: TRBJ2-3
CDR3aa: AWSVQRTGVTDTQY

v_gene: TRBV7-6
j_gene: TRBJ1-6
CDR3aa: ASSFRRGRSNSPLH

v_gene: TRBV15
j_gene: TRBJ2-3
CDR3aa: ATSRTRGLAGGVNTDTQY

v_gene: TRBV6-2/TRBV6-3
j_gene: TRBJ1-1
CDR3aa: ASSNLMTQGTY

v_gene: TRBV12-3/TRBV12-4
j_gene: TRBJ2-3
CDR3aa: ASSPLSDTQY

v_gene: TRBV7-8
j_gene: TRBJ2-7
CDR3aa: ASSLLTPPNYEQY

v_gene: TRBV27
j_gene: TRBJ2-5
CDR3aa: ASSFLASGRAGETQY

v_gene: TRBV30
j_gene: TRBJ1-1
CDR3aa: AWRSQRGLNTEAF

v_gene: TRBV6-5
j_gene: TRBJ1-4
CDR3aa: ASSFRQASSEKLF

v_gene: TRBV5-1
j_gene: TRBJ2-3
CDR3aa: ASSLVTGSTDTQY

v_gene: TRBV6-5
j_gene: TRBJ1-2
CDR3aa: ASSYSMGGDGYT

v_gene: TRBV19
j_gene: TRBJ1-4
CDR3aa: ASSTSQGLMRTNEKLF

v_gene: TRBV5-1
j_gene: TRBJ2-1
CDR3aa: ASSDLGGLSNEQF